The 13 T cell receptor beta chains in this list originate from one sample, sequenced in a study of monozygotic twins with inflammatory bowel disease. TCRdb re-called the 5' RACE reads and catalogs CDR3 proteins one per entry, DNA excluded. The sample includes about 380,000 distinct CDR3 sequences. The sample taken for sequencing was blood. The receptors here all came from a human donor with ulcerative colitis or Crohn's disease, or a healthy co-twin of an affected twin (not recorded which).

This chain joins TRBV12-3 or TRBV12-4 and TRBJ1-2; absent DNA, TCRdb's TRBD1 call cannot be checked. The CDR3 has 13 amino acids. The CDR3 loop reads CASSLSSGHGYTF.

The CDR3 sequence is CAISDGGLGNEQFF. The rearrangement links TRBV10-3 to TRBJ2-1; as DNA is missing, the TRBD1 call by TCRdb cannot be tested. Germline CDR1 is ENHRY and CDR2 is SYGVKD. The CDR3 covers 14 residues.

The chain uses TRBV7-2 and TRBJ1-2. Per the germline V gene, CDR1 is SGHTA and CDR2 is FQGNSA. The CDR3 has 13 amino acids. The CDR3 sequence: CASSLVVYGGYTF.

The rearrangement joins TRBV6-2 or TRBV6-3 to TRBJ2-3. CDR3 length: 13 amino acids. CDR1 is MNHEY, CDR2 SVGEGT, per germline. The CDR3 is CASSYPNTDTQYF.

The chain couples TRBV5-1 to TRBJ2-7; TCRdb's D gene call, TRBD1, goes unchecked for lack of DNA. CDR3 size: 16 residues. Per germline, CDR1 SGHRS and CDR2 YFSETQ. The CDR3 sequence: CASSSPAGDRSYEQYF.

The J gene is TRBJ2-3, the V gene TRBV4-3; the TCRdb D gene call, TRBD2, has no DNA to confirm it. The length of the CDR3 is 15 residues. CDR1 is LGHNA and CDR2 is YSLEER in the germline V gene. CDR3 sequence reads: CASSQDSLAGDTQYF.

V gene TRBV11-2 combines with J gene TRBJ1-5; TCRdb indicates TRBD1, and absent DNA this call remains unverified. Germline values: CDR1 SGHAT, CDR2 FQNNGV. CDR3 size: 16 residues. The CDR3 region is CASSLGGGHFHQPQHF.

This chain uses TRBV9 with TRBJ2-7; TCRdb designates TRBD2, a call that cannot be tested without DNA. This CDR3 is 15 amino acids long. Germline CDR1 and CDR2: SGDLS and YYNGEE. Here the CDR3 reads CASSATGTRTYEQYF.

The chain has TRBV3-1 and TRBJ1-1. The CDR3 extends over 15 amino acids. CDR1 and CDR2 from the germline V gene are LGHDT and YNNKEL (reference sequence). The CDR3 reads CASSQGRGMNTEAFF.

The CDR3 region is CATSEGADQFF. The rearrangement links TRBV24-1 to TRBJ2-1; TCRdb reports TRBD1, a call that lacks DNA to check it against. CDR1 KGHDR and CDR2 SFDVKD come from the germline V gene. This CDR3 has 11 residues.

The chain carries TRBV5-1 and TRBJ2-3; TCRdb lists TRBD1, though no DNA is available to test this call. The CDR3 runs to 17 residues. The germline V gene encodes CDR1 SGHRS and CDR2 YFSETQ. The CDR3 loop reads CASSLVPGSSGTDTQYF.

The genes are TRBV7-3 and TRBJ2-5; TCRdb's assignment of TRBD1 cannot be checked, as there is no DNA. The CDR3 sequence is 15 residues long. CDR1 is SGHTA and CDR2 is FQGTGA in the germline V gene. Here the CDR3 reads CASSQSGTGRETQYF.

The chain uses TRBV29-1 and TRBJ2-3; the D gene TCRdb calls, TRBD1, cannot be checked with no DNA. CDR1 is SQVTM, CDR2 ANQGSEA, per germline. CDR3 length: 14 residues. CDR3 in amino acids: CSVELAGVKDTQYF.